A single sample is the source of the 21 T cell receptor beta chains below, sequenced in a study of Ad26.COV2.S vaccination and SARS-CoV-2 variants. Measured with immunoSEQ multiplex PCR; TCRdb has only the in-frame clones, and not every one. This sample has about 280,000 clones, with 87% found just once. The treatment here: some 20 received Ad26.COV2.S at low or high dose, single or two shots; about 5 received placebo; per-sample allocation not given. Sampling was done on day 63 after the first vaccine or placebo injection. Sequencing used peripheral blood, obtained in a trial of Ad26.COV2.S vaccine versus placebo. All receptors derive from a person aged 18-60 years who received the Ad26.COV2.S COVID-19 vaccine or a placebo.

This rearrangement joins TRBV2 to TRBJ2-3, with 10 bases fitting TRBD1. The CDR3 is 16 amino acids. Per germline, CDR1 SNHLY and CDR2 FYNNEI. V dropped 6 bases and J dropped 5; count of bases not matched to a gene: 11. The DNA for the CDR3 is TGTGCCAGCAGCGGCCCCGGGACAGGGGTTGGAGATACGCAGTATTTT. The encoded protein is CASSGPGTGVGDTQYF.

The gene calls are TRBV25-1 and TRBJ2-7; a possible D gene is TRBD2 (5 bases). This CDR3 is built from 12 residues. Germline V gives CDR1 MGHDK, CDR2 SYGVNS. V dropped 6 bases and J dropped 3 bases, with 9 bases sitting between them. CDR3 bases: TGTGCCAGCAGCGGACGGGACTACGAGCAGTACTTC. Protein product: CASSGRDYEQYF.

The CDR3 here is CATKGPPWNTGELFF. The CDR3 coding sequence is TGTGCCACCAAGGGGCCCCCCTGGAACACCGGGGAGCTGTTTTTT. This sequence joins TRBV10-3 and TRBJ2-2; weak D call: TRBD1 (5 bases). Deletions cut 10 bases from V and 1 base from J, with 16 bases between. The CDR3 length is 15 residues. Germline V lookup: CDR1 ENHRY, CDR2 SYGVKD.

The chain uses TRBV3-1 (or the pseudogene TRBV3-2) and TRBJ1-1; D is uncertain. This CDR3 contains 14 residues. Germline CDR1 LGHDT, CDR2 YNNKEL (reference sequence). V was clipped by 2 bases and J by 0 bases, with 7 bases between them. CDR3 region: CASSQWGLNTEAFF. CDR3 nucleotide sequence: TGTGCCAGCAGCCAATGGGGTTTGAACACTGAAGCTTTCTTT.

The genes are TRBV21-1 and TRBJ2-7; the tabulated D call, TRBD2, remains unverified against the DNA. TRBV21-1 constitutes a pseudogene. CDR3 length equals 16 residues. The CDR3 here is CASSARTSGRAYEQYF. The CDR3, as DNA: TGTGCCAGCAGCGCCCGGACTAGCGGGAGAGCATACGAGCAGTACTTC.

This clone is a singleton in its sample. Compared with germline, one end of the junction differs, possibly owing to a read error. The V and J genes are TRBV7-2 and TRBJ1-2; possible D gene TRBD1, 6 bases. The CDR3 runs 14 residues. The V gene's germline CDR1 is SGHTA and CDR2 FQGNSA. CDR3 sequence (DNA): TGTGCCAGCAGCGGACGGACAGCTAACTATGACTACACCTTC. Translated, it gives CASSGRTANYDYTF.

V and J are TRBV2 and TRBJ1-2; no definite D call. Germline CDR1 SNHLY, CDR2 FYNNEI. The CDR3 has 13 amino acids. V was clipped by 4 bases and J by 8 bases, with 14 bases between them. The CDR3 DNA follows: TGTGCCAGCAGTGTCACCTCCGTTCCCGGCTACACCTTC. This encodes CASSVTSVPGYTF.

The chain links TRBV6-1 to TRBJ1-3; D not resolved. Germline-derived CDR1 and CDR2 are MNHNS and SASEGT. The CDR3 spans 16 residues. Trimming pared 3 bases from V and 4 bases from J, leaving 16 bases between. The CDR3 coding sequence is TGTGCCAGCAGTGAGCTCGCGAGCCCCTCGGGAAACACCATATATTTT. Its translation: CASSELASPSGNTIYF.

The gene calls are TRBV18 and TRBJ1-1, with D possibly being TRBD1 (6 bases). The CDR3 runs to 15 residues. Per the germline V gene, CDR1 is KGHSH and CDR2 is LQKENI. V lost 6 bases and J lost 0, with 14 bases in between. The CDR3 coding sequence is TGTGCCAGCTCGTTTTACAGGGCCTTGAACACTGAAGCTTTCTTT. It encodes CASSFYRALNTEAFF.

The V gene is TRBV7-2, the J gene TRBJ2-2; TRBD1 is a possible D gene (6 bases). Germline values: CDR1 SGHTA, CDR2 FQGNSA. V was shortened by 2 bases and J by 7 bases, with 8 bases between the two germline ends. The CDR3 is made up of 13 amino acids. CDR3 residues: CASSLQGHGELFF. The CDR3 DNA reads TGTGCCAGCAGCTTACAGGGACACGGGGAGCTGTTTTTT.

This clone was found once. This chain joins TRBV2 and TRBJ1-4; D may be TRBD1 (5 bases). V dropped 7 bases and J dropped 2 bases, with 11 bases sitting between them. The CDR3 loop spans 14 amino acids. Germline V CDR1 and CDR2: SNHLY, FYNNEI. CDR3 nucleotide sequence: TGTGCCAGCACCAAGGGGTCTACTAATGAAAAACTGTTTTTT. This encodes CASTKGSTNEKLFF. Full variable domain (remainder filled in from reference TRBV2 and TRBJ1-4): EPEVTQTPSHQVTQMGQEVILRCVPISNHLYFYWYRQILGQKVEFLVSFYNNEISEKSEIFDDQFSVERPDGSNFTLKIRSTKLEDSAMYFCASTKGSTNEKLFFGSGTQLSVL.

The V and J genes are TRBV7-2 and TRBJ2-1, with unresolved D. Germline V gene sequence: CDR1 SGHTA, CDR2 FQGNSA. Trimming stripped 5 bases from V and 1 base from J, with 12 bases between. The CDR3 is 15 residues long. CDR3 in DNA: TGTGCCAGCAGCCCCCTGGTAGAATCCTACAATGAGCAGTTCTTC. Residues: CASSPLVESYNEQFF.

The chain uses TRBV30 and TRBJ2-5, with D maybe TRBD2 (6 bases). Per the germline V gene, CDR1 is GTSNPN and CDR2 is SVGIG (reference sequence). The CDR3 spans 14 residues. V shed 2 bases and J shed 3 bases, with 13 bases lying between them. The CDR3 sequence is CAWSWTVAEETQYF. CDR3 bases: TGTGCCTGGAGTTGGACCGTAGCGGAAGAGACCCAGTACTTC.

The rearrangement uses TRBV27 and TRBJ2-3; 9 bases agree with TRBD2. CDR3 size: 17 residues. V shed 8 bases and J 0 bases; nucleotides not matched to a gene: 12. Germline V CDR1 and CDR2: MNHEY, SMNVEV (reference sequence). CDR3 nucleotide sequence: TGTGCCAGCGGGACCCAGCGGGGGGTTACGAGCACAGATACGCAGTATTTT. This translates into CASGTQRGVTSTDTQYF.

This rearrangement joins TRBV18 to TRBJ2-7; D tentatively reads TRBD1 or TRBD2 (5 bases each). The CDR3 sequence is 14 residues long. V dropped 6 bases and J dropped 2 bases, with 14 bases sitting between them. CDR1 is KGHSH, CDR2 LQKENI, per germline. The CDR3, as DNA: TGTGCCAGCTCGGCCGGGACCGCGACCTACGAGCAGTACTTC. Translated: CASSAGTATYEQYF.

This chain uses TRBV27 with TRBJ1-2, with no clear D. The CDR3 consists of 13 residues. CDR1 is MNHEY, CDR2 SMNVEV, per germline (reference sequence). Deletions cut 9 bases from V and 0 bases from J, with 11 bases between. Here the CDR3 reads CASSIMANYGYTF. CDR3 DNA sequence: TGTGCCAGTTCCATAATGGCTAACTATGGCTACACCTTC.

V is TRBV4-1 and J is TRBJ2-3; D possibly corresponds to TRBD2 (6 bases). Germline V gene sequence: CDR1 MGHRA, CDR2 YSYEKL. The CDR3 spans 16 residues. V gave up 1 base and J gave up 4 bases, with 15 bases separating them. The CDR3 bases are TGCGCCAGCAGCCAAGCCCCGACTAGTTCTGCAGATACGCAGTATTTT. Protein: CASSQAPTSSADTQYF.

This rearrangement joins TRBV30 to TRBJ2-1; 11 nucleotides agree with TRBD2. CDR3 size: 15 residues. The trim removed 2 bases at V and 4 bases at J, leaving 4 bases unmatched. Germline assignment: CDR1 GTSNPN and CDR2 SVGIG (reference sequence). The CDR3: CAWSQGTSGYNEQFF. CDR3 sequence (DNA): TGTGCCTGGAGTCAAGGGACTAGCGGATACAATGAGCAGTTCTTC. Together with reference TRBV30 and TRBJ2-1, the CDR3 gives the full variable domain: SQTIHQWPATLVQPVGSPLSLECTVEGTSNPNLYWYRQAAGRGLQLLFYSVGIGQISSEVPQNLSASRPQDRQFILSSKKLLLSDSGFYLCAWSQGTSGYNEQFFGPGTRLTVL.

CDR3 nucleotide sequence: TGCGCCAGCAGCCAAGAGTATATGGGCCCCTACGAGCAGTACTTC. It translates to CASSQEYMGPYEQYF. This chain joins TRBV4-1 and TRBJ2-7; no clear D. Germline V gene data show CDR1 as MGHRA and CDR2 as YSYEKL. V shed 0 bases and J shed 2 bases, with 11 bases lying between them. The CDR3 is 15 amino acids.

The chain is built from TRBV4-1 and TRBJ1-3; D remains unclear. With 2 bases removed from V and 4 bases from J, the gap between germline ends came to 15 bases. The CDR3 totals 16 residues. Germline values: CDR1 MGHRA, CDR2 YSYEKL. The CDR3 loop is CASSQSRRAGGNTIYF. The CDR3 region has the DNA TGCGCCAGCAGCCAATCAAGGAGGGCGGGAGGAAACACCATATATTTT.

The genes are TRBV2 and TRBJ2-1; D not certain. CDR3 length equals 13 residues. Between the trimmed V and J ends, which lost 5 bases and 1 base, there was a span of 6 bases. CDR1 and CDR2 (germline): SNHLY, FYNNEI. DNA of the CDR3: TGTGCCAGCAGTACGGTTTCCTACAATGAGCAGTTCTTC. Residues: CASSTVSYNEQFF. The complete variable domain, with remaining parts taken from reference TRBV2 and TRBJ2-1, reads EPEVTQTPSHQVTQMGQEVILRCVPISNHLYFYWYRQILGQKVEFLVSFYNNEISEKSEIFDDQFSVERPDGSNFTLKIRSTKLEDSAMYFCASSTVSYNEQFFGPGTRLTVL.